This is a list of T cell receptor beta chains from one sample in a study of T-cell reconstitution after alpha-beta-depleted transplantation in children. A single record per CDR3 protein comes from TCRdb applying MiXCR to the PCR reads. The sample has some 120,000 distinct CDR3 sequences; roughly 9% are singletons. The sequenced sample was PBMCs, mostly from graft donor cells, obtained 180 days after TCRalphabeta/CD19-depleted stem cell transplant. The receptors were sampled from a girl under two years old who had a stem cell transplant for combined immunodeficiency, so the T cells may come from the graft donor. Each CDR3 is given with its conserved first and last residue. Fields, in order: J gene, clone size, V gene, CDR3 protein. The size field is filled for only some rows; it gives once, few, many or a size class.

j_call: TRBJ1-1; clone_size: few; v_call: TRBV5-1; cdr3_aa: CASSLTGITPEAFF
j_call: TRBJ2-2; clone_size: -; v_call: TRBV6-5; cdr3_aa: CASSYLGSGELFF
j_call: TRBJ2-1; clone_size: -; v_call: TRBV7-3; cdr3_aa: CASSFLGLAGVHEQFF
j_call: TRBJ2-1; clone_size: -; v_call: TRBV29-1; cdr3_aa: CSVVRVVTGGSYNEQFF
j_call: TRBJ2-7; clone_size: few; v_call: TRBV20-1; cdr3_aa: CSASGTSGTSYEQYF
j_call: TRBJ2-1; clone_size: -; v_call: TRBV11-1; cdr3_aa: CASSPDRVFPSSYNEQFF
j_call: TRBJ1-2; clone_size: -; v_call: TRBV7-2; cdr3_aa: CASSLFSLYPYGYTF
j_call: TRBJ2-7; clone_size: -; v_call: TRBV20-1; cdr3_aa: CSADRGTNEQYF
j_call: TRBJ2-1; clone_size: -; v_call: TRBV15; cdr3_aa: CATSGGWAPVSSYNEQFF
j_call: TRBJ2-1; clone_size: few; v_call: TRBV20-1; cdr3_aa: CSAETGTAYNEQFF
j_call: TRBJ2-3; clone_size: -; v_call: TRBV20-1; cdr3_aa: CSAGDSGTDTQYF
j_call: TRBJ2-7; clone_size: few; v_call: TRBV6-6; cdr3_aa: CASSVGGYYEQYF
j_call: TRBJ1-6; clone_size: few; v_call: TRBV7-3; cdr3_aa: CASSWTGASPLHF
j_call: TRBJ2-4; clone_size: few; v_call: TRBV10-3; cdr3_aa: CAISGGPGDIQYF
j_call: TRBJ2-7; clone_size: -; v_call: TRBV29-1; cdr3_aa: CSVETVGYEQYF
j_call: TRBJ2-1; clone_size: -; v_call: TRBV11-2; cdr3_aa: CASSVGLAGVYEQFF
j_call: TRBJ1-6; clone_size: few; v_call: TRBV5-1; cdr3_aa: CASSLLLGSNSPLHF